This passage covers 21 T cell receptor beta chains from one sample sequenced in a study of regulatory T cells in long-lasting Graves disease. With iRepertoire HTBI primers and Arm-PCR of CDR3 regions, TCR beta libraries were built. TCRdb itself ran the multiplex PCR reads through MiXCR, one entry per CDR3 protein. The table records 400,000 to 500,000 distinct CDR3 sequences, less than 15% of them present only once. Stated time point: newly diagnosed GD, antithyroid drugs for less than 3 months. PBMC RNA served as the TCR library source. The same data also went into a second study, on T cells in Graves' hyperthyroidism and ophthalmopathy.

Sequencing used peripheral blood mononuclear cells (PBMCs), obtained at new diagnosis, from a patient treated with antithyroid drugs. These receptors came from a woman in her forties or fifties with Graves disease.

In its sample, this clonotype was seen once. CDR3 region: CASKGASQIAKNIQYF. Here the CDR3 DNA reads TGTGCCAGCAAAGGGGCCAGCCAGATAGCCAAAAACATTCAGTACTTC. This chain connects TRBV2 to TRBJ2-4; maybe TRBD1 (5 bases). V lost 7 bases, J lost 0 bases, and 16 bases lay in between. The CDR3 is 16 amino acids. Germline V CDR1 and CDR2: SNHLY, FYNNEI. Combining the CDR3 with reference TRBV2 and TRBJ2-4 gives the whole variable domain EPEVTQTPSHQVTQMGQEVILRCVPISNHLYFYWYRQILGQKVEFLVSFYNNEISEKSEIFDDQFSVERPDGSNFTLKIRSTKLEDSAMYFCASKGASQIAKNIQYFGAGTRLSVL.

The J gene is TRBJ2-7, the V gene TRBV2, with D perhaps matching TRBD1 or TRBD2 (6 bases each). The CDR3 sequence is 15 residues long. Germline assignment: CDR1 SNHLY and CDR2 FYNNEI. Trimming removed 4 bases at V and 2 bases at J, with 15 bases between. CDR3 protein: CASSAGGGRTYEQYF. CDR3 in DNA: TGTGCCAGCAGTGCAGGAGGGGGAAGGACCTACGAGCAGTACTTC.

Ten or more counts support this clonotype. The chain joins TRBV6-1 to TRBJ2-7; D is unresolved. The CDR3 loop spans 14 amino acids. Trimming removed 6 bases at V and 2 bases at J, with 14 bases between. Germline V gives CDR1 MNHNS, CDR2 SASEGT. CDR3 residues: CASSYTATAYEQYF. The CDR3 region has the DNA TGTGCCAGCAGCTACACGGCGACGGCCTACGAGCAGTACTTC.

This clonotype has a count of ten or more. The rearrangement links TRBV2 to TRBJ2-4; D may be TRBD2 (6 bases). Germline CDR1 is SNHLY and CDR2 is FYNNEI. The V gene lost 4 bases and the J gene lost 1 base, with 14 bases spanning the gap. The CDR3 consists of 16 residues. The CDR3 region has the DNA TGTGCCAGCAGTGCCGGGACTCTTGGGGCCAAAAACATTCAGTACTTC. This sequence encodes CASSAGTLGAKNIQYF.

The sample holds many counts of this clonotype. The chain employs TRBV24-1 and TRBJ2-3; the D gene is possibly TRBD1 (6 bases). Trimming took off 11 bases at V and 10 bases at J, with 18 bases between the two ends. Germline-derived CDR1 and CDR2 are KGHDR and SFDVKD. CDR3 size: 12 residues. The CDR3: CAIGTSQMAQYF. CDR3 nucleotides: TGTGCCATCGGGACATCCCAAATGGCGCAGTATTTT.

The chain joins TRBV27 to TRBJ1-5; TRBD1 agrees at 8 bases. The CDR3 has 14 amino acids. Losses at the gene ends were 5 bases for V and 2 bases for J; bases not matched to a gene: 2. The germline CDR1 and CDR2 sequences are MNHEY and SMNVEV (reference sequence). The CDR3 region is CASSQGAGNQPQHF. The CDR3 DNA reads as TGTGCCAGCAGTCAGGGGGCTGGCAATCAGCCCCAGCATTTT.

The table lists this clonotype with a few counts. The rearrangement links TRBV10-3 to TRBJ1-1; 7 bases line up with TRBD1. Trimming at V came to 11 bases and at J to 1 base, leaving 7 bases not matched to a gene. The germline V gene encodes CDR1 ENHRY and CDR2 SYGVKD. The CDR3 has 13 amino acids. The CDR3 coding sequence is TGTGCCGGCCGGGACAGTCGGAACACTGAAGCTTTCTTT. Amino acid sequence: CAGRDSRNTEAFF.

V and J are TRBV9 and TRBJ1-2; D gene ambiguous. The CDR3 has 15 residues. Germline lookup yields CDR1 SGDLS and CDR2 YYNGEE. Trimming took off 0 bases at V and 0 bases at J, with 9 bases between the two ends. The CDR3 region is CASSVDRSSNYGYTF. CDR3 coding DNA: TGTGCCAGCAGCGTAGATAGAAGTTCTAACTATGGCTACACCTTC.

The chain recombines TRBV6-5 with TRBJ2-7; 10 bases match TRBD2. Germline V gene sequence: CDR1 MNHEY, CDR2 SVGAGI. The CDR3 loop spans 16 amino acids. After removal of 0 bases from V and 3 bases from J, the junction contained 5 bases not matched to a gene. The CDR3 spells CASSYSSGRALYEQYF. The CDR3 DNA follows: TGTGCCAGCAGTTACTCGAGCGGGAGGGCCCTCTACGAGCAGTACTTC.

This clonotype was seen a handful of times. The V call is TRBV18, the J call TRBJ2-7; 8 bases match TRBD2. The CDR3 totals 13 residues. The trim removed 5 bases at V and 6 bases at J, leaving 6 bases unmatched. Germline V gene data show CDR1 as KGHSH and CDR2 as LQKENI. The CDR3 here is CASSTGLGTEQYF. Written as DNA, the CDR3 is TGTGCCAGCTCAACGGGACTAGGGACCGAGCAGTACTTC.

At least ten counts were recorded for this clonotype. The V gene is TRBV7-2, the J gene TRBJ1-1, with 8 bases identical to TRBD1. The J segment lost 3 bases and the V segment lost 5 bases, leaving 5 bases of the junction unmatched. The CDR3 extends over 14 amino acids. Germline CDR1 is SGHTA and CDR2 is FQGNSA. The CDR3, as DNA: TGTGCCAGCAGCCCTCGGACAGGGTACACTGAAGCTTTCTTT. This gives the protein CASSPRTGYTEAFF.

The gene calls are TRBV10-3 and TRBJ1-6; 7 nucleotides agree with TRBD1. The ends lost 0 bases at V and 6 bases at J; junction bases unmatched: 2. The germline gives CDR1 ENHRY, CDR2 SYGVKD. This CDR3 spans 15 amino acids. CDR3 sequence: CAISESAGGNSPLHF. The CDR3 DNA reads TGTGCCATCAGTGAGTCGGCAGGGGGTAATTCACCCCTCCACTTT.

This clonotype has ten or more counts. The CDR3 sequence is CASRPGPTSNQPQHF. Here the CDR3 DNA reads TGTGCCAGCAGACCCGGACCAACTAGCAATCAGCCCCAGCATTTT. This chain uses TRBV28 with TRBJ1-5, with D uncertain. CDR3 length: 15 residues. Trimming took off 6 bases at V and 0 bases at J, with 12 bases between the two ends. Germline CDR1 is MDHEN and CDR2 is SYDVKM.

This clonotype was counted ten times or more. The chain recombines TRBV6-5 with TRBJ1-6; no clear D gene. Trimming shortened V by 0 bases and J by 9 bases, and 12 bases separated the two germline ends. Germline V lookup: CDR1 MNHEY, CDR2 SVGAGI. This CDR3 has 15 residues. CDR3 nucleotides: TGTGCCAGCAGTTACTCCGAGGTGTACGGTTCACCCCTCCACTTT. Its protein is CASSYSEVYGSPLHF.

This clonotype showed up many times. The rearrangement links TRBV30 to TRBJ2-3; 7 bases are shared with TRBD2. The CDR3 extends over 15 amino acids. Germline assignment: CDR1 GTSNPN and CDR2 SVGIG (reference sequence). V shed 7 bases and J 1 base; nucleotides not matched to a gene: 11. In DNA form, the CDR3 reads TGTGCCTCCGAGTCGGGGGGATCTGGCACAGATACGCAGTATTTT. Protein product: CASESGGSGTDTQYF.

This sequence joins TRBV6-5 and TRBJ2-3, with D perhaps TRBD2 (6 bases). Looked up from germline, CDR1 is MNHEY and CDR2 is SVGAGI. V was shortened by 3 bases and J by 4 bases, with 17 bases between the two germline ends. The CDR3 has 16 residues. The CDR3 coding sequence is TGTGCCAGCAGTTATCGGACGGGAGACGGGGCAGATACGCAGTATTTT. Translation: CASSYRTGDGADTQYF.

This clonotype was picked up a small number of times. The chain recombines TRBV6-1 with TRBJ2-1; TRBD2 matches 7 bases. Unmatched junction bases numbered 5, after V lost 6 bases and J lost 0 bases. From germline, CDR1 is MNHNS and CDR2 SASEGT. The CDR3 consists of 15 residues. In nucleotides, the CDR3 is TGTGCCAGCAGGGGGGAGGGCAGCTCCTACAATGAGCAGTTCTTC. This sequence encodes CASRGEGSSYNEQFF.

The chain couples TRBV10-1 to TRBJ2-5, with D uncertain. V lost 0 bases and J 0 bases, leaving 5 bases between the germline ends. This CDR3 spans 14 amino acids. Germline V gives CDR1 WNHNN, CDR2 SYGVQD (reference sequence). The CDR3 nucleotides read TGCGCCAGCAGTGAGTCACCGAACCAAGAGACCCAGTACTTC. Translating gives CASSESPNQETQYF.

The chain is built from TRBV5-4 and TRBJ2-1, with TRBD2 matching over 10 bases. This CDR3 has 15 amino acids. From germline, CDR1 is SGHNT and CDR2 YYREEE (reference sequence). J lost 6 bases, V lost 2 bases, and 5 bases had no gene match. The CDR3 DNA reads TGTGCCAGCAGCTTCTCTAGCGGGAGTCCCAATGAGCAGTTCTTC. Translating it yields CASSFSSGSPNEQFF.

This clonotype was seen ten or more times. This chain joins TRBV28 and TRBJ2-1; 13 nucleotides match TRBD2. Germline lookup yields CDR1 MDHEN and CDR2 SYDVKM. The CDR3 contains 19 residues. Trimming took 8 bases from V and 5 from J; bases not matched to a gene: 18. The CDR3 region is CASPRDRIPGTSGDNEQFF. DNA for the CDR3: TGTGCCAGCCCCAGAGATCGGATTCCCGGGACTAGCGGGGACAATGAGCAGTTCTTC.

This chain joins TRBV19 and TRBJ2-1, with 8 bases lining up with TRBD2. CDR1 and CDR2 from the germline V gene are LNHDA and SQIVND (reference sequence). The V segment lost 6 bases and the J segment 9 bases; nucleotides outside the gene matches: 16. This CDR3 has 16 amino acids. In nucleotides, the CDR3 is TGTGCCAGTAGCAATTCCGGGACTAGGGGGGCAGGTGAGCAGTTCTTC. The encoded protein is CASSNSGTRGAGEQFF.